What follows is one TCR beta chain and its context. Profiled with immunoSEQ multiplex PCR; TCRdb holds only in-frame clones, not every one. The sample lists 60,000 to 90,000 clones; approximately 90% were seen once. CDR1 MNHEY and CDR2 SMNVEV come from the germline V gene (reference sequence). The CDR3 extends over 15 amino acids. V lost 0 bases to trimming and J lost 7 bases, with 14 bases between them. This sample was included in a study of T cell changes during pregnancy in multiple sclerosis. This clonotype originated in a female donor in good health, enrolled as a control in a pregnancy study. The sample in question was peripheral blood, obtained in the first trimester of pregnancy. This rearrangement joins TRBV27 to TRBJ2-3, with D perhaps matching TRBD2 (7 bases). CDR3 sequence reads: CASSLSYGGPHTQYF. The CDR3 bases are TGTGCCAGCAGTTTATCGTACGGGGGGCCGCATACGCAGTATTTT.